The next 18 T cell receptor beta chains were all read from a single sample in a study of blood T cell repertoires in COVID-19. Only in-frame clones appear in the TCRdb table, and some are missing; sequencing was by immunoSEQ multiplex PCR. Of 45,000 to 50,000 clones listed, approximately 88% are singletons. The sample consisted of peripheral blood. These receptors were collected from a man over 45 with acute or convalescent COVID-19.

This rearrangement joins TRBV9 to TRBJ1-2, with D perhaps matching TRBD1 (5 bases). Deletions cut 0 bases from V and 0 bases from J, with 9 bases between. The CDR3 runs to 15 residues. The V gene's germline CDR1 is SGDLS and CDR2 YYNGEE. The CDR3 DNA is TGTGCCAGCAGCGTAGGTGGCAGGGCTAACTATGGCTACACCTTC. Protein product: CASSVGGRANYGYTF.

The rearrangement links TRBV7-2 to TRBJ2-1, with TRBD2 matching over 9 bases. CDR3 length: 16 residues. V was pared by 1 base and J by 5 bases, with 6 bases of the junction left unmatched. The germline V gene encodes CDR1 SGHTA and CDR2 FQGNSA. The CDR3 protein is CASSLGWLAGNNEQFF. Written as DNA, the CDR3 is TGTGCCAGCAGCTTAGGGTGGCTAGCGGGGAACAATGAGCAGTTCTTC.

In this sample, this clone turned up once. V is TRBV2 and J is TRBJ1-6, with 10 bases aligning to TRBD1. With V trimmed by 4 bases and J by 7 bases, 1 base remained unmatched. The CDR3 is 14 residues long. The germline V gene encodes CDR1 SNHLY and CDR2 FYNNEI. CDR3 region: CASSGTGGNSPLHF. The CDR3 DNA sequence: TGTGCCAGCAGTGGGACAGGGGGGAATTCACCCCTCCACTTT.

CDR3 loop: CASSYGGGVNEQFF. In nucleotides, the CDR3 is TGTGCCAGCAGTTATGGCGGGGGGGTCAATGAGCAGTTCTTC. The chain carries TRBV6-5 and TRBJ2-1, with TRBD2 identical over 9 bases. V shed 3 bases, J shed 6 bases, and the junction held 3 bases outside the gene matches. Germline CDR1 and CDR2: MNHEY and SVGAGI. The CDR3 runs to 14 residues.

CDR3 sequence (DNA): TGTGCCAGCAGTCGTACTAGCGGGGGGTTAAGCGGGGAGCTGTTTTTT. Translation gives CASSRTSGGLSGELFF. The chain links TRBV2 to TRBJ2-2; 12 bases are a match to TRBD2. The germline V gene has CDR1 SNHLY and CDR2 FYNNEI. Losses at the gene ends were 5 bases for V and 7 bases for J; bases not matched to a gene: 8. This CDR3 is 16 amino acids long.

This clone was seen a few times. The chain links TRBV3-1 (or the pseudogene TRBV3-2) to TRBJ1-2; possible D gene TRBD1, 5 bases. CDR3 size: 14 residues. Trimming cost V 1 base and J 8 bases, with 14 bases left between them. CDR1 and CDR2 from the germline V gene are LGHDT and YNNKEL (reference sequence). The DNA for the CDR3 is TGTGCCAGCAGCCAAGGTGCCAGGGATAGAGGCTACACCTTC. This gives the protein CASSQGARDRGYTF.

The chain employs TRBV19 and TRBJ2-1, with 13 positions matching TRBD2. V gave up 5 bases and J gave up 6 bases; unmatched junction bases: 10. Germline assignment: CDR1 LNHDA and CDR2 SQIVND (reference sequence). The length of the CDR3 is 17 residues. The CDR3 reads CASSRGLAGVKVNEQFF. Written as DNA, the CDR3 is TGTGCCAGTAGTCGAGGACTAGCGGGAGTAAAGGTCAATGAGCAGTTCTTC.

The chain carries TRBV6-5 and TRBJ2-3, with 12 bases identical to TRBD2. The CDR3 has 16 residues. The germline CDR1 and CDR2 sequences are MNHEY and SVGAGI. The J segment lost 1 base and the V segment lost 4 bases, leaving 3 bases of the junction unmatched. CDR3 DNA sequence: TGTGCCAGCAGTTCACTAGCGGGGGGCCGCACAGATACGCAGTATTTT. As protein: CASSSLAGGRTDTQYF.

The chain recombines TRBV9 with TRBJ2-1; TRBD2 aligns across 10 bases. J was trimmed by 7 bases and V by 3 bases; bases with no gene match: 16. This CDR3 has 18 amino acids. Germline V gene sequence: CDR1 SGDLS, CDR2 YYNGEE. In DNA, the CDR3 is TGTGCCAGCAGCGGGCCCGATATCGGGGATAGCGGGGGGAATGAGCAGTTCTTC. Protein: CASSGPDIGDSGGNEQFF.

The chain uses TRBV10-2 and TRBJ1-4; D might be TRBD1 (5 bases). The V gene lost 4 bases and the J gene lost 5 bases, with 8 bases spanning the gap. The germline V gene encodes CDR1 WSHSY and CDR2 SAAADI. This CDR3 region has 13 residues. CDR3 sequence reads: CASSVAGNEKLFF. CDR3 coding DNA: TGCGCCAGCAGTGTGGCAGGGAATGAAAAACTGTTTTTT.

V and J are TRBV30 and TRBJ2-1, with TRBD2 identical over 8 bases. The CDR3 has 16 amino acids. CDR1 is GTSNPN and CDR2 is SVGIG in the germline V gene (reference sequence). Trimming took 3 bases from V and 0 from J; bases not matched to a gene: 7. The CDR3 DNA reads TGTGCCTGGAGGGCGGCCGCGGGGGGCTCCTACAATGAGCAGTTCTTC. Translating it yields CAWRAAAGGSYNEQFF. Combining the CDR3 with reference TRBV30 and TRBJ2-1 gives the whole variable domain SQTIHQWPATLVQPVGSPLSLECTVEGTSNPNLYWYRQAAGRGLQLLFYSVGIGQISSEVPQNLSASRPQDRQFILSSKKLLLSDSGFYLCAWRAAAGGSYNEQFFGPGTRLTVL.

This clone was seen just once. The J gene is TRBJ1-5, the V gene TRBV28; D call uncertain. The V and J ends lost 8 bases and 0 bases respectively, with 14 bases between them. This CDR3 has 15 amino acids. The germline V gene has CDR1 MDHEN and CDR2 SYDVKM. CDR3: CASSKQTYSNQPQHF. CDR3 DNA sequence: TGTGCCAGCTCTAAGCAGACATATAGCAATCAGCCCCAGCATTTT.

The genes are TRBV6-1 and TRBJ1-3, with D unclear. The CDR3 has 14 residues. The V end was cut by 1 base, the J end by 3 bases, with 7 bases between. Per the germline V gene, CDR1 is MNHNS and CDR2 is SASEGT. CDR3 nucleotides: TGTGCCAGCAGTGAAGGGTCGGTTGGAAACACCATATATTTT. Translating it yields CASSEGSVGNTIYF.

This rearrangement joins TRBV6-6 to TRBJ2-5; 8 bases map to TRBD2. Germline V gene data show CDR1 as MNHNY and CDR2 as SVGAGI (reference sequence). The CDR3 consists of 17 residues. V lost 5 bases, J lost 4 bases, and 15 bases stayed unmatched. In DNA form, the CDR3 reads TGTGCCAGCAGTCAGCCAAGTGGCGGGAGGAGCGTAGAGACCCAGTACTTC. Its translation is CASSQPSGGRSVETQYF.

This chain uses TRBV15 with TRBJ2-1; D is possibly TRBD1 (5 bases). Trimming left V 0 bases short and J 0 bases short, with 9 bases between. The length of the CDR3 is 16 residues. The germline CDR1 and CDR2 sequences are LNHNV and YYDKDF (reference sequence). This chain's CDR3 is CATSRDLDSSYNEQFF. The CDR3 nucleotides read TGTGCCACCAGCAGAGATCTCGACAGCTCCTACAATGAGCAGTTCTTC.

DNA for the CDR3: TGTGCCACCAGTGATGACGGACTAGCGGGAGGGAGCACAGATACGCAGTATTTT. Translation: CATSDDGLAGGSTDTQYF. J is TRBJ2-3 and V is TRBV24-1; 15 bases are shared with TRBD2. Germline V gene sequence: CDR1 KGHDR, CDR2 SFDVKD. The CDR3 spans 18 residues. V dropped 3 bases and J dropped 0; count of bases not matched to a gene: 3.

The table lists this clone with a count of one. This chain connects TRBV18 to TRBJ1-1; 9 bases are a match to TRBD1. Germline V lookup: CDR1 KGHSH, CDR2 LQKENI. Trimming at V came to 5 bases and at J to 4 bases, leaving 8 bases not matched to a gene. This CDR3 spans 15 amino acids. The CDR3 DNA follows: TGTGCCAGCTCAAAAGGGGGGACAGGGATCACTGAAGCTTTCTTT. Protein product: CASSKGGTGITEAFF.

This chain uses TRBV20-1 with TRBJ1-1, with no clear D. This CDR3 contains 11 residues. Germline CDR1 and CDR2: DFQATT and SNEGSKA (reference sequence). V dropped 4 bases and J dropped 8 bases, with 11 bases sitting between them. The CDR3 loop is CSAKTEEEAFF. CDR3 DNA: TGCAGTGCTAAAACGGAGGAGGAAGCTTTCTTT.